This T cell receptor (beta chain) comes out of a study of T cell responses to AZD1222 COVID-19 vaccine. Of note for this clone: Its antigen is not known.

Findings and caveats of the study: There were repertoire samples only from the period after the peak T cell response. Clonal diversity was possibly underestimated, and the donors were mostly white British, with more females. Across the whole spike, CD4 TCRs peaked at regions 160-218 and 743-854.

Only in-frame clones appear in the TCRdb table, and some are missing; sequencing was by immunoSEQ multiplex PCR. The sample records roughly 150,000 clones, roughly 92% being singletons. CDR1 is MNHNS and CDR2 is SASEGT in the germline V gene. Unmatched junction bases numbered 7, after V lost 3 bases and J lost 8 bases. The CDR3 totals 14 residues. The clonotype was recovered from an adult in good health. The chain uses TRBV6-1 and TRBJ2-1; 7 bases match TRBD1. This material consisted of peripheral blood, taken on day 0 of AZD1222 vaccination. CDR3 region: CASSDRQGVDEQFF. CDR3 bases: TGTGCCAGCAGTGACCGACAGGGTGTTGATGAGCAGTTCTTC.